One T cell receptor (beta chain) is described in this entry. The data are from a study of blood T cell repertoires in COVID-19. Profiled with immunoSEQ multiplex PCR; TCRdb holds only in-frame clones, not every one. The table shows about 76,000 clones, with around nine tenths occurring only once. V shed 5 bases, J shed 0 bases, and the junction held 8 bases outside the gene matches. The CDR3 extends over 17 amino acids. CDR1 and CDR2 from the germline V gene are MNHEY and SMNVEV (reference sequence). Sequenced material: peripheral blood. This chain joins TRBV27 and TRBJ1-1; 11 bases agree with TRBD1. The source is a human donor in a cohort sampled during active COVID-19. This chain's CDR3 is CASSRAGTGGVNTEAFF. The CDR3 region has the DNA TGTGCCAGCAGTAGGGCCGGGACAGGGGGTGTGAACACTGAAGCTTTCTTT.